Each of the 8 T cell receptor beta chains below was sequenced from the same sample in a study of blood T cell repertoires in COVID-19. Method: immunoSEQ multiplex PCR; TCRdb's copy keeps in-frame clones and lacks some. The data show around 270,000 clones, with 75% to 95% seen just once and around 2.6% held by the top ten. The sample was peripheral blood. Source of these receptors: a young adult with COVID-19, enrolled during active disease.

The rearrangement joins TRBV6-5 to TRBJ2-2, with 9 nucleotides matching TRBD1. J lost 6 bases, V lost 6 bases, and 5 bases had no gene match. CDR3 length: 14 residues. Per the germline V gene, CDR1 is MNHEY and CDR2 is SVGAGI. CDR3 bases: TGTGCCAGCAGAACCGACAGGGGGGCCGGGGAGCTGTTTTTT. Translated: CASRTDRGAGELFF.

The chain combines TRBV4-1 with TRBJ2-2; 16 bases are a match to TRBD2. In germline, CDR1 is MGHRA, CDR2 YSYEKL. V lost 4 bases to trimming and J lost 9 bases; unmatched junction nucleotides: 5. The CDR3 sequence is 16 residues long. The CDR3 reads CASSLGLAGGRRELFF. The DNA of the CDR3 is TGCGCCAGCAGCCTGGGACTAGCGGGAGGGAGGCGGGAGCTGTTTTTT.

The rearrangement uses TRBV3-1 (or the pseudogene TRBV3-2) and TRBJ2-3, with a tentative D call TRBD2 (5 bases). V was trimmed by 0 bases and J by 1 base, leaving 17 bases between them. Germline CDR1 is LGHDT and CDR2 is YNNKEL (reference sequence). The CDR3 spans 18 residues. The chain's CDR3 is CASSQDFNSATRTDTQYF. Here the CDR3 DNA reads TGTGCCAGCAGCCAAGATTTTAATAGCGCAACCCGCACAGATACGCAGTATTTT.

Only one count was recorded for this clone. V usage is TRBV7-8 and J usage is TRBJ2-3; 13 nucleotides align to TRBD2. The CDR3 is 16 residues long. With 5 bases clipped from V and 3 bases from J, the junction kept 5 bases outside the gene matches. CDR1 and CDR2 from the germline V gene are SGHVS and FQNEAQ. The CDR3 bases are TGTGCCAGCAGCCCGGGACTAGCGGGGCCGACAGATACGCAGTATTTT. This encodes CASSPGLAGPTDTQYF.

This clone was seen once. The rearrangement links TRBV19 to TRBJ2-5; 12 nucleotides match TRBD2. The CDR3 is 16 residues long. The trim removed 3 bases at V and 5 bases at J, leaving 7 bases unmatched. Germline V lookup: CDR1 LNHDA, CDR2 SQIVND (reference sequence). The CDR3 coding sequence is TGTGCCAGTAGTATCGGACTAGCGGGAAGGGGTGAGACCCAGTACTTC. This encodes CASSIGLAGRGETQYF. Full variable domain (missing parts from reference TRBV19 and TRBJ2-5): DGGITQSPKYLFRKEGQNVTLSCEQNLNHDAMYWYRQDPGQGLRLIYYSQIVNDFQKGDIAEGYSVSREKKESFPLTVTSAQKNPTAFYLCASSIGLAGRGETQYFGPGTRLLVL.

This clone is a singleton in its sample. The rearrangement joins TRBV6-1 to TRBJ2-2; 8 bases are a match to TRBD2. With 3 bases clipped from V and 3 bases from J, the junction kept 0 bases outside the gene matches. CDR1 is MNHNS, CDR2 SASEGT, per germline. The CDR3 is 14 amino acids. CDR3 residues: CASSDGRDTGELFF. In DNA, the CDR3 is TGTGCCAGCAGTGACGGGAGGGACACCGGGGAGCTGTTTTTT.

This sequence joins TRBV29-1 and TRBJ2-1, with 9 bases matching TRBD1. V was pared by 6 bases and J by 6 bases, with 9 bases of the junction left unmatched. CDR3 length: 14 amino acids. The germline CDR1 and CDR2 sequences are SQVTM and ANQGSEA. CDR3 amino acids: CSVVGTGFPNEQFF. CDR3 nucleotides: TGCAGCGTAGTCGGGACAGGGTTCCCCAATGAGCAGTTCTTC.

The chain links TRBV4-1 to TRBJ2-2; D gene uncertain. V shed 0 bases and J shed 6 bases, with 11 bases lying between them. The V gene's germline CDR1 is MGHRA and CDR2 YSYEKL. The CDR3 consists of 15 residues. The CDR3 bases are TGCGCCAGCAGCCAAGAATCTAGACTCCCCGGGGAGCTGTTTTTT. It specifies CASSQESRLPGELFF.